One and the same sample provided the 27 T cell receptor gamma chains below, sequenced in a study of γδ T cells in repeated Plasmodium falciparum infection. Vgamma9/Vdelta2+ and Vdelta2-negative gammadelta T cells were flow-sorted from PBMC for bulk sequencing. TCRdb repeated clone calling on the multiplex PCR reads with CATT. The table lists about 26,000 gamma-chain clones, approximately 2.9% of them singletons, with approximately 33% in the top ten. The sequenced sample was gamma-delta T cells from blood. The receptors originated from a pool of human donors (malaria-infected and uninfected, not separated).

Ten or more counts support this clone. The chain couples TRGV8 to TRGJP2. The ends lost 2 bases at V and 5 bases at J; junction bases unmatched: 8. Germline-derived CDR1 and CDR2 are VENAVY and YDSYNSRV. The CDR3 totals 15 residues. CDR3 in amino acids: CATWDNRRSDWIKTF. CDR3 sequence (DNA): TGTGCCACCTGGGATAATCGTCGGAGTGATTGGATCAAGACGTTT.

On this clone: TCRdb pairs this DNA with a much larger clone's protein that differs at residue 5, likely a read error; the protein shown was translated from the DNA. The gene calls are TRGV9 and TRGJ1 or TRGJ2. TCRdb offers no J gene call, so here the DNA was matched to germline to obtain one. The CDR3 contains 13 residues. Germline-derived CDR1 and CDR2 are GITISATS and ISYDGTV (reference sequence). The CDR3 region has the DNA TGTGCCTTGTGGGGGGTGGTCTATTATAAGAAACTCTTT. Translation gives CALWGVVYYKKLF.

This clone turned up a few times. A far larger clone differs by one base, so this is likely a read error. The same CDR3 can be traced to other DNA sequences in this sample. Here the CDR3 reads CATWDSQRNYKKLF. In DNA form, the CDR3 reads TGTGCTACCTGGGACAGTCAACGGAATTATAAGAAACTCTTT. The genes are TRGV5 and TRGJ1 or TRGJ2. The J gene, not given by TCRdb, was assigned here from a germline match of the nucleotide sequence. The germline V gene encodes CDR1 VINAFY and CDR2 YDVSNSKD. The CDR3 sequence is 14 residues long.

The chain is built from TRGV9 and TRGJP. No J segment appears in TCRdb, so it was assigned here by matching the sequence to germline. The germline CDR1 and CDR2 sequences are GITISATS and ISYDGTV (reference sequence). This CDR3 contains 16 residues. The V gene end was trimmed by 6 bases and the J gene end by 16 bases; junction bases not matched to a gene: 18. CDR3 in DNA: TGTGCCTTGTGGAGCACCAAGAGTTGGGCAAAAAAAATCAAGGTATTT. This codes for CALWSTKSWAKKIKVF.

In the case of this clone: The TCRdb record carries a much larger clone's protein, which differs from this DNA's translation at residue 9; a read error is the likely cause, and the protein listed here is the DNA translation. With the J gene uncalled, the V gene is TRGV5. The V gene's germline CDR1 is VINAFY and CDR2 YDVSNSKD. This CDR3 region has 11 residues. CDR3 residues: CATWDSLERLF. The DNA for the CDR3 is TGTGCCACCTGGGACAGTCTGGAGAGACTCTTT.

This clone was observed a handful of times. TCRdb lists the protein of a much larger clone for this DNA, which differs at residue 6, so this is likely a read error; the protein given here is translated from the DNA itself. The J gene is TRGJ1 or TRGJ2, the V gene TRGV9. The V segment lost 8 bases and the J segment 7 bases; nucleotides outside the gene matches: 8. The CDR3 runs 11 residues. Germline-derived CDR1 and CDR2 are GITISATS and ISYDGTV (reference sequence). DNA of the CDR3: TGTGCCTTGTATAGTCCCTATAAGAAACTCTTT. Its protein is CALYSPYKKLF.

This clone was recorded at least ten times. A far larger clone is only one base removed, so a read error is likely. This CDR3 reads CATFLYYKKLF. Written as DNA, the CDR3 is TGTGCCACATTCCTTTATTATAAGAAGCTCTTT. The chain links TRGV4 to TRGJ1 or TRGJ2. Germline V lookup: CDR1 EGSTGY, CDR2 YDSYTSSV. This CDR3 contains 11 residues.

This clone was seen a few times. TCRdb attributes to this sequence the protein of a much larger clone, which differs from the DNA translation at residue 12; a read error is likely, and the protein displayed is translated from the DNA. The CDR3 loop reads CALWEVRGSYIRSSDWIKTF. The CDR3 DNA sequence: TGTGCCTTGTGGGAGGTGCGGGGAAGTTACATAAGGAGTAGTGATTGGATCAAGACGTTT. The chain is built from TRGV9 and TRGJP2. TCRdb does not report a J gene; here it was assigned by matching the DNA to germline references. Germline V gives CDR1 GITISATS, CDR2 ISYDGTV (reference sequence). After removal of 0 bases from V and 2 bases from J, the junction contained 18 bases not matched to a gene. There are 20 residues in the CDR3.

This clone has a handful of counts. The protein that TCRdb holds for this DNA derives from a much larger clone and differs from the translated DNA at residue 3, which likely indicates a read error; the protein shown here is translated from the DNA. This sequence joins TRGV9 and TRGJ1 or TRGJ2. TCRdb does not report a J gene; here it was assigned by matching the DNA to germline references. Germline CDR1 GITISATS, CDR2 ISYDGTV (reference sequence). CDR3 size: 13 residues. The CDR3 sequence is CASWRWDYYKKLF. The CDR3 DNA reads as TGTGCCTCGTGGCGATGGGATTATTATAAGAAACTCTTT.

This clone is termed medium-sized (0.01 to 0.1%). Different DNA sequences within this sample yield the same CDR3. The rearrangement uses TRGV9 and TRGJP. J gave up 5 bases and V 0 bases, and 4 bases lay outside the gene matches. From germline, CDR1 is GITISATS and CDR2 ISYDGTV (reference sequence). This CDR3 region has 17 residues. As DNA, the CDR3 is TGTGCCTTGTGGGAGGTGCGAAAAGAGTTGGGCAAAAAAATCAAGGTATTT. The encoded protein is CALWEVRKELGKKIKVF.

This clone was observed at least ten times. A read error likely explains why the TCRdb protein, taken from a much larger clone, differs from this DNA's translation at residue 7; the protein shown is translated from the DNA. The chain carries TRGV9 and TRGJ1 or TRGJ2. The CDR3 has 10 amino acids. J gave up 12 bases and V 10 bases, and 12 bases lay outside the gene matches. The V gene's germline CDR1 is GITISATS and CDR2 ISYDGTV (reference sequence). The CDR3 nucleotides read TGTGCCTTCAGGACTCCTAGGAAACTCTTT. It yields the protein CAFRTPRKLF.

This clone occurred many times. One base separates it from a far larger clone, so it is likely a read error. Other DNA sequences within the sample encode an identical CDR3. V is TRGV9 and J is TRGJ1 or TRGJ2. In the absence of a J gene in TCRdb, the DNA was matched to germline to assign it here. The germline V gene encodes CDR1 GITISATS and CDR2 ISYDGTV (reference sequence). The CDR3 is 11 residues long. The CDR3 reads CALWEVHGKLF. Written as DNA, the CDR3 is TGTGCCCTGTGGGAGGTGCACGGGAAACTCTTT.

This clone was detected many times. TCRdb's protein, taken from a much larger clone, differs from this DNA's translation at residue 7, likely owing to a read error; the protein displayed comes from the DNA. The rearrangement uses TRGV9 and TRGJP. The CDR3 has 13 residues. From germline, CDR1 is GITISATS and CDR2 ISYDGTV (reference sequence). The CDR3 DNA reads TGTGCCTTGGGGGAGTTGGTCAAAAAAATCAAGGTATTT. The encoded protein is CALGELVKKIKVF.

This clone was counted a few times. TCRdb pairs this DNA with a much larger clone's protein that differs at residue 12, likely a read error; the protein shown was translated from the DNA. The V gene is TRGV9, but the J gene lacks a call. This CDR3 has 14 amino acids. Germline-derived CDR1 and CDR2 are GITISATS and ISYDGTV (reference sequence). CDR3 bases: TGTGCCTTGTGGGAGGTGACGGACTATTATAAGAGACTCTTT. This gives the protein CALWEVTDYYKRLF.

This clone was recorded at least ten times. CDR3 loop: CATWDAMQPFYYKKLF. In nucleotides, the CDR3 is TGTGCCACCTGGGATGCTATGCAGCCGTTTTATTATAAGAAACTCTTT. The chain is built from TRGV4 and TRGJ1 or TRGJ2. After removal of 2 bases from V and 3 bases from J, the junction contained 13 bases not matched to a gene. Germline values: CDR1 EGSTGY, CDR2 YDSYTSSV. This CDR3 is built from 16 residues.

Note on this clone: For this DNA, TCRdb reports the protein of a much larger clone, which diverges at residue 12, most likely from a read error; the protein presented here is translated directly from the DNA. The V gene is TRGV2, but the J gene lacks a call. Germline values: CDR1 EGSNGY, CDR2 YDSYNSKV. CDR3 length: 14 residues. The CDR3 sequence is CATWDGPNYYKELF. The CDR3 region has the DNA TGTGCCACCTGGGACGGTCCTAATTATTATAAGGAACTCTTT.

This clone was counted only a few times. The TCRdb protein, from a much larger clone, departs from this DNA's translation at residue 5, likely by read error; the protein shown derives from the DNA. V is TRGV9 and J is TRGJP. TCRdb gives no J gene; it was assigned here by matching the DNA to germline. The CDR3 spans 18 residues. The germline CDR1 and CDR2 sequences are GITISATS and ISYDGTV (reference sequence). CDR3 in DNA: TGTGCCTTGTGGAAGGTGACCCAATCGGAGTTGGGCAAAAAAATCAAGGTATTT. Translated: CALWKVTQSELGKKIKVF.

This clone was seen ten or more times. This DNA's translation and the protein TCRdb lists, from a much larger clone, do not match at residue 10, likely due to a read error; the protein shown is translated from the DNA. This chain links TRGV2 with TRGJ1 or TRGJ2. Germline lookup yields CDR1 EGSNGY and CDR2 YDSYNSKV. The CDR3 sequence is 14 residues long. In DNA form, the CDR3 reads TGTGCCACCTGGGACGATTCGAATTATGATAAGAAACTCTTT. Encoded protein: CATWDDSNYDKKLF.

To note about this clone: It differs at one base from a far larger clone, so likely a read error. CDR3: CATWDPHKKLF. In DNA form, the CDR3 reads TGCGCCACCTGGGATCCTCATAAGAAACTCTTT. The chain recombines TRGV4 with TRGJ1 or TRGJ2. TCRdb records no J gene; here it was assigned by comparing the DNA to germline. Looked up from germline, CDR1 is EGSTGY and CDR2 is YDSYTSSV. This CDR3 region has 11 residues.

Many counts were recorded for this clone. The chain has TRGV8 and TRGJ1 or TRGJ2. This CDR3 comprises 10 residues. The V and J ends lost 9 bases and 9 bases, in that order; junction bases with no gene match: 8. Per germline, CDR1 VENAVY and CDR2 YDSYNSRV. In DNA form, the CDR3 reads TGTGCCACCGGGTCCCCTAAGAAACTCTTT. It yields the protein CATGSPKKLF.

Many counts were recorded for this clone. The TCRdb protein, from a much larger clone, departs from this DNA's translation at residue 5, likely by read error; the protein shown derives from the DNA. The rearrangement links TRGV4 to TRGJ1 or TRGJ2. Trimming took 5 bases from V and 7 from J; bases not matched to a gene: 8. This CDR3 comprises 12 residues. Germline V lookup: CDR1 EGSTGY, CDR2 YDSYTSSV. CDR3 protein: CATWVGQYKKLF. In DNA form, the CDR3 reads TGTGCCACCTGGGTTGGACAATATAAGAAACTCTTT.

Many counts were recorded for this clone. TCRdb's protein for this DNA is that of a much larger clone and differs from the translation at residue 7, likely a read error; the protein shown is the DNA translation. The chain recombines TRGV9 with TRGJ1 or TRGJ2. The CDR3 is 16 residues long. Trimming at V came to 0 bases and at J to 5 bases, leaving 13 bases not matched to a gene. The germline V gene has CDR1 GITISATS and CDR2 ISYDGTV (reference sequence). DNA of the CDR3: TGTGCCTTGTGGGAGGTGCTCAATGGCGAAAATTATAAGAAACTCTTT. Its translation: CALWEVLNGENYKKLF.

This clone was counted many times. The likely explanation is a read error, given a far larger clone one base away. Other DNA sequences of this sample code for an identical CDR3. CDR3 in DNA: TGTGCCCTGTGGGAGGTGCAGGGTGATAAGCTCTTT. As protein: CALWEVQGDKLF. V gene TRGV9 combines with J gene TRGJ1 or TRGJ2. The germline V gene has CDR1 GITISATS and CDR2 ISYDGTV (reference sequence). This CDR3 has 12 amino acids.

This clone was observed a few times. This DNA translates differently at residue 4 from the TCRdb protein, which is that of a much larger clone; a read error is likely, and the protein shown is the DNA's own translation. V is TRGV3 and J is TRGJ1 or TRGJ2. No J gene is reported in TCRdb; it was inferred here by comparing the DNA with germline. The CDR3 length is 17 residues. Germline CDR1 reads VTNTFY; CDR2 reads YDVSTARD (reference sequence). CDR3 protein: CATRDRRQPVNYYKKLF. DNA for the CDR3: TGTGCCACCAGGGACAGGCGACAGCCCGTGAATTATTATAAGAAACTCTTT.

This clone was seen ten or more times. This likely traces to a read error, being one base from a far larger clone. The sample contains more than one DNA sequence encoding this CDR3. No J gene call was made, and the V gene is TRGV9. The CDR3 contains 12 residues. Looked up from germline, CDR1 is GITISATS and CDR2 is ISYDGTV (reference sequence). CDR3 sequence: CALWEVCYKKLF. CDR3 in DNA: TGTGCCTTGTGGGAGGTGTGTTATAAGAAGCTCTTT.

This clone was seen a handful of times. A read error is likely here: a far larger clone is one base away. Because the CDR3's place on the DNA is in doubt, the DNA is left out and the CDR3 is given as listed by TCRdb. The V gene call reads TRGV9; no J gene was called. The CDR3 numbers 32 amino acids, ends counted. CDR1 and CDR2 from the germline V gene are GITISATS and ISYDGTV (reference sequence). The CDR3 here is CALWEVQGAARNSLAVEQHLLSQVSIGRIQHF.

This clone was seen ten or more times. The V and J genes are TRGV9 and TRGJP. The V gene end was trimmed by 1 base and the J gene end by 4 bases; junction bases not matched to a gene: 16. The CDR3 consists of 21 residues. The germline V gene has CDR1 GITISATS and CDR2 ISYDGTV (reference sequence). Here the CDR3 reads CALWEVHIPKRQELGKKIKVF. The CDR3 region has the DNA TGTGCCTTGTGGGAGGTCCACATCCCTAAACGTCAAGAGTTGGGCAAAAAAATCAAGGTATTT.